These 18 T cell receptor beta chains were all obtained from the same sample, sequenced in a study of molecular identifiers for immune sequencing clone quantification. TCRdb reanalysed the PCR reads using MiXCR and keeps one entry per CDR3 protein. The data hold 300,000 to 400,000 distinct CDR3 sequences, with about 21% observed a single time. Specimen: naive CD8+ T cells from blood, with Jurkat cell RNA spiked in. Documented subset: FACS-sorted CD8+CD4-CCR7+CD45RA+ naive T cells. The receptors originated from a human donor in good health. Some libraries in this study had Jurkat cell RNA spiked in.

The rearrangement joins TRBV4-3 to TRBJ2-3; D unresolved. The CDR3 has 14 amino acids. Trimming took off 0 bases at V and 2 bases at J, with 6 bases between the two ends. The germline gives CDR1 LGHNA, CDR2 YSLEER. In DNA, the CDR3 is TGCGCCAGCAGCCAAGAGGGAAACACAGATACGCAGTATTTT. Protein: CASSQEGNTDTQYF.

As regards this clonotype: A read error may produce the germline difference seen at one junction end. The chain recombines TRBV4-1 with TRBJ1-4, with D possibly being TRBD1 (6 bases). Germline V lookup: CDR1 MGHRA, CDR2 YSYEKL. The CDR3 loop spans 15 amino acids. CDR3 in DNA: TGCGCCAGCAGCCAAGCAATGGGGGCCTATGAAAAACTGGTTTTT. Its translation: CASSQAMGAYEKLVF.

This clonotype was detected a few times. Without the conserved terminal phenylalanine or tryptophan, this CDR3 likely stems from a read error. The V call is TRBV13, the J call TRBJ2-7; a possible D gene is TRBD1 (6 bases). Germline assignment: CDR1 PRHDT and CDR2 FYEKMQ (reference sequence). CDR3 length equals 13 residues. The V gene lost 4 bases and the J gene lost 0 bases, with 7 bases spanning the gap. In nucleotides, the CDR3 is TGTGCCAGCAGCTCGGGACACTCCTACGAGCAGTACTCC. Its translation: CASSSGHSYEQYS.

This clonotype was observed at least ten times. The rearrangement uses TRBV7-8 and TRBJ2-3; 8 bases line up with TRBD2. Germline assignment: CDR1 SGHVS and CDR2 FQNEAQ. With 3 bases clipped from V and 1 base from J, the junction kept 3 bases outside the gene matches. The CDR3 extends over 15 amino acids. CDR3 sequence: CASSLLRGGTDTQYF. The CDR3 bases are TGTGCCAGCAGCTTGTTGCGGGGGGGCACAGATACGCAGTATTTT.

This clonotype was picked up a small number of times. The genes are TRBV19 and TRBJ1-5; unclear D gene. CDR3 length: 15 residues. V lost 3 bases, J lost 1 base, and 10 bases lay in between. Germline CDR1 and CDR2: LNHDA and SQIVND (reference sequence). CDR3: CASSIGYRSNQPQHF. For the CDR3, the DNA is TGTGCCAGTAGTATTGGGTACCGAAGCAATCAGCCCCAGCATTTT. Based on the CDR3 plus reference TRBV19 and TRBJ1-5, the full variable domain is DGGITQSPKYLFRKEGQNVTLSCEQNLNHDAMYWYRQDPGQGLRLIYYSQIVNDFQKGDIAEGYSVSREKKESFPLTVTSAQKNPTAFYLCASSIGYRSNQPQHFGDGTRLSIL.

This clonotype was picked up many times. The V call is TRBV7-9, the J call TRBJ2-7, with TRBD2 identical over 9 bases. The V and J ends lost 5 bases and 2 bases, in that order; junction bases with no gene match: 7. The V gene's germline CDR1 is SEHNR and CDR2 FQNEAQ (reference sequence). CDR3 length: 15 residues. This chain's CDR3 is CASSHQTSGPYEQYF. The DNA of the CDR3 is TGTGCCAGCAGCCACCAGACTAGCGGCCCCTACGAGCAGTACTTC.

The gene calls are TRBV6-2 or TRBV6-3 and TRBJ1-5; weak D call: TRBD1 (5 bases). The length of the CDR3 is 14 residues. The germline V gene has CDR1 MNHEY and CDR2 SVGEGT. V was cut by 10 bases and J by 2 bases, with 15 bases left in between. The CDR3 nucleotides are TGTGCCATCGGGACGGTGAGGGGCAATCAGCCCCAGCATTTT. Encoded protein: CAIGTVRGNQPQHF.

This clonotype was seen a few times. CDR3 amino acids: CASRGQVKNIQYF. The CDR3 DNA reads as TGTGCCAGCAGAGGACAGGTTAAAAACATTCAGTACTTC. The chain carries TRBV6-2 or TRBV6-3 and TRBJ2-4; 7 bases match TRBD1. The germline gives CDR1 MNHEY, CDR2 SVGEGT. The ends lost 6 bases at V and 4 bases at J; junction bases unmatched: 3. The CDR3 covers 13 residues.

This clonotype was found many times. The CDR3 sequence: CASSETGSFEAFF. The DNA for the CDR3 is TGTGCCAGCAGTGAGACAGGGAGCTTCGAAGCTTTCTTT. The gene calls are TRBV6-1 and TRBJ1-1; 7 bases are a match to TRBD1. V shed 3 bases and J 8 bases; nucleotides not matched to a gene: 6. CDR1 and CDR2 from the germline V gene are MNHNS and SASEGT. The CDR3 is 13 residues long.

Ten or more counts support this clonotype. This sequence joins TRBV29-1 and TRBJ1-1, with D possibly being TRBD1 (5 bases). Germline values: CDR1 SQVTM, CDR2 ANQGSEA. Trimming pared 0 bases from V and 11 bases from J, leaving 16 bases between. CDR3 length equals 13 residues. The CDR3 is CSVEELKDISAFF. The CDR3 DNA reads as TGCAGCGTTGAAGAACTAAAGGACATATCGGCTTTCTTT.

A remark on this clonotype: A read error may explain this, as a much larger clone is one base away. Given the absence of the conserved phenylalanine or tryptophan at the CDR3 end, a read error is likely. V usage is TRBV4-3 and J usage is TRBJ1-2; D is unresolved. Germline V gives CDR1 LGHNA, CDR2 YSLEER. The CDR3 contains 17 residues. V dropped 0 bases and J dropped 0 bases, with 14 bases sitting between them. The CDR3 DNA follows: TGCGCCAGCAGCCAAGATAGGGCTGGCCGTACTAACTATGGCTACACCGTC. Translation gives CASSQDRAGRTNYGYTV.

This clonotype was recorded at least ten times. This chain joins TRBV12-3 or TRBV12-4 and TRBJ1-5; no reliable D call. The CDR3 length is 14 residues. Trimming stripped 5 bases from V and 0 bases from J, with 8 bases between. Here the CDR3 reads CASSPGDSNQPQHF. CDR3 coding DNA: TGTGCCAGCAGTCCAGGAGATAGCAATCAGCCCCAGCATTTT.

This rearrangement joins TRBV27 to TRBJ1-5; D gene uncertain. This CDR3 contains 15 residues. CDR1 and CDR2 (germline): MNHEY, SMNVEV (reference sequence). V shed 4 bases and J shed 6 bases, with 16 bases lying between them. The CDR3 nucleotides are TGTGCCAGCAGTTCCCTCCCCTTGGGTTTTCAGCCCCAGCATTTT. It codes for CASSSLPLGFQPQHF.

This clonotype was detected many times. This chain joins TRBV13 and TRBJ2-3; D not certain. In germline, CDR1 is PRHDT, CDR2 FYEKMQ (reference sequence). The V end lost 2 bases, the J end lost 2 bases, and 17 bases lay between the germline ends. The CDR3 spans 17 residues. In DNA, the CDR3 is TGTGCCAGCAGCTTAATCCCGGACCCAAAGACCACAGATACGCAGTATTTT. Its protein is CASSLIPDPKTTDTQYF.

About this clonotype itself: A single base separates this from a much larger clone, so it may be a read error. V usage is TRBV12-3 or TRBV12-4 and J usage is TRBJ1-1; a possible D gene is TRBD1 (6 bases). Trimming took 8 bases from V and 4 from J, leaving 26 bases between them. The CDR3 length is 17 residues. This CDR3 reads CASRWGAKRGAGTEAFF. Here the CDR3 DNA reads TGTGCCAGCCGCTGGGGGGCTAAAAGGGGAGCTGGCACTGAAGCTTTCTTT.

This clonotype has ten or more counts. CDR3 nucleotides: TGTGCCAGCAGCTTGGAGAAACCGGGACTAGCGGGAGGAGTAGATACGCAGTATTTT. Protein product: CASSLEKPGLAGGVDTQYF. The rearrangement joins TRBV5-5 to TRBJ2-3; 15 bases align to TRBD2. CDR1 is SGHKS, CDR2 YYEKEE, per germline (reference sequence). V dropped 0 bases and J dropped 5; count of bases not matched to a gene: 10. The CDR3 spans 19 residues.

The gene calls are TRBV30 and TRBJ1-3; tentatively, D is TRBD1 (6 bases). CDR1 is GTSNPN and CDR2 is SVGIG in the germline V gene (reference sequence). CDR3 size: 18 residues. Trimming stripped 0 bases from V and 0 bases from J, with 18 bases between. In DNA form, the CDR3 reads TGTGCCTGGAGTGTACTGAGGGGGAAGCCAATCTCTGGAAACACCATATATTTT. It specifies CAWSVLRGKPISGNTIYF.

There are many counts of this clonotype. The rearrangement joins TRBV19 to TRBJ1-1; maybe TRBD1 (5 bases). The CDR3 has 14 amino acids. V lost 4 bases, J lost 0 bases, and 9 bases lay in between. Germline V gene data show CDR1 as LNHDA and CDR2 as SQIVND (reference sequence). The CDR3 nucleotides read TGTGCCAGTAGTAGGGGGACCATGAACACTGAAGCTTTCTTT. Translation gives CASSRGTMNTEAFF.